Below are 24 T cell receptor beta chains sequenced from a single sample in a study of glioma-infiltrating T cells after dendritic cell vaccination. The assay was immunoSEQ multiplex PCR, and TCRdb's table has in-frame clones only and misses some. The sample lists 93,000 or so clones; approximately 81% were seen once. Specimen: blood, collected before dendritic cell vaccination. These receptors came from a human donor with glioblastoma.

The CDR3 bases are TGTGCCAGCAGTCGTAGCGGGACTGCCTCCTACGAGCAGTACTTC. It specifies CASSRSGTASYEQYF. The chain uses TRBV7-2 and TRBJ2-7, with 8 bases lining up with TRBD2. CDR1 and CDR2 from the germline V gene are SGHTA and FQGNSA. The CDR3 is 15 residues long. The V segment lost 6 bases and the J segment 0 bases; nucleotides outside the gene matches: 7.

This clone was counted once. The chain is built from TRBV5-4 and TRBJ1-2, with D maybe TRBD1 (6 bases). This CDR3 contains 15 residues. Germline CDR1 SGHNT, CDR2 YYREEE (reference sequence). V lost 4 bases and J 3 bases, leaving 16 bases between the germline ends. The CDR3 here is CASSQTGTTDYGYTF. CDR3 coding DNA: TGTGCCAGCAGCCAAACCGGGACAACCGACTATGGCTACACCTTC.

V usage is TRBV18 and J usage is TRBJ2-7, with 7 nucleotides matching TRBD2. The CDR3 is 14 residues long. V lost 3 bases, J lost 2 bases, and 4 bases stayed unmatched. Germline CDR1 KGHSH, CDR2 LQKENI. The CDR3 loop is CASSPGGTPYEQYF. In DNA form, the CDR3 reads TGTGCCAGCTCACCGGGGGGGACCCCCTACGAGCAGTACTTC.

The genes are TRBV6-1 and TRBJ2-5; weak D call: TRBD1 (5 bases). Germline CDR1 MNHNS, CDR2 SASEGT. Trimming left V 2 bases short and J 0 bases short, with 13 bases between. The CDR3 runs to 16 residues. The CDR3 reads CASSESFTGYQETQYF. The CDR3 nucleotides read TGTGCCAGCAGTGAATCGTTTACAGGCTACCAAGAGACCCAGTACTTC.

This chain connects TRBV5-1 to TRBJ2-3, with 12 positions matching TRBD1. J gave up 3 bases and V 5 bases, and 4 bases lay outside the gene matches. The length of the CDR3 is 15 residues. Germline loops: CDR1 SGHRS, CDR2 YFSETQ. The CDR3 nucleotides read TGCGCCAGCAGGAGGGGACAGGGGGCGACAGATACGCAGTATTTT. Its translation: CASRRGQGATDTQYF.

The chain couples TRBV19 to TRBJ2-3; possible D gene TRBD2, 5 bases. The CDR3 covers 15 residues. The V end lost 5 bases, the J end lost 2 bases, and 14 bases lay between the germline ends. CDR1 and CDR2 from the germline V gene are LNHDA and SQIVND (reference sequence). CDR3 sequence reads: CASSGSSLDTDTQYF. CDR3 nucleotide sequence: TGTGCCAGTAGTGGGAGTTCGCTCGACACAGATACGCAGTATTTT.

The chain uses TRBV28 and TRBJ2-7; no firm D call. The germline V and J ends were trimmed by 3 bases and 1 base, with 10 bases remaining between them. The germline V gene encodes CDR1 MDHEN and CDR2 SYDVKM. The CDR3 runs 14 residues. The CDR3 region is CASSFVSVSYEQYF. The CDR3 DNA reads TGTGCCAGCAGTTTTGTGTCGGTGTCCTACGAGCAGTACTTC.

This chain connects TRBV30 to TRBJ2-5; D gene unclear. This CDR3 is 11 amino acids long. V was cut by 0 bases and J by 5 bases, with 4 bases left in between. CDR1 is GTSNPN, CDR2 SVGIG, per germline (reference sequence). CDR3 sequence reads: CAWSVLETQYF. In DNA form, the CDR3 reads TGTGCCTGGAGTGTACTTGAGACCCAGTACTTC.

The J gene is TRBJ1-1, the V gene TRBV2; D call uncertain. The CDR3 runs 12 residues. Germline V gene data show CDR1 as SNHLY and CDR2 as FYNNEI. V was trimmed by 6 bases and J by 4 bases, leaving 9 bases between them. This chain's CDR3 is CASSNGFTEAFF. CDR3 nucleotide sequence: TGTGCCAGCAGCAACGGGTTCACTGAAGCTTTCTTT.

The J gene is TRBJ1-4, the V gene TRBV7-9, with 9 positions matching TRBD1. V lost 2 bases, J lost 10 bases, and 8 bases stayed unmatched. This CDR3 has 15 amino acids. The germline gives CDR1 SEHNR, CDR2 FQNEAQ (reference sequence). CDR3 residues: CASSLTRQGGGKLFF. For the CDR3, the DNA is TGTGCCAGCAGCTTAACCCGACAGGGGGGAGGAAAACTGTTTTTT.

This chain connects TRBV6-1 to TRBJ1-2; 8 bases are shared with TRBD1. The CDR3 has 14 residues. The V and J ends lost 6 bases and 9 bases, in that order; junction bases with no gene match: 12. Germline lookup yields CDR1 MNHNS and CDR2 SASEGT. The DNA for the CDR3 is TGTGCCAGCAGGATACAGGGGGGTAAAAAAAGCTACACCTTC. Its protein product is CASRIQGGKKSYTF.

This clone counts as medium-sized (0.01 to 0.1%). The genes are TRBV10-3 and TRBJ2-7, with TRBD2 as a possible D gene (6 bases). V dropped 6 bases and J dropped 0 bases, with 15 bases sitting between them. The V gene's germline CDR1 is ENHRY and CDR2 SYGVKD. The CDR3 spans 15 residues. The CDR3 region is CAIRVTGESSYEQYF. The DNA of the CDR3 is TGTGCCATCAGGGTAACGGGGGAGAGCTCCTACGAGCAGTACTTC.

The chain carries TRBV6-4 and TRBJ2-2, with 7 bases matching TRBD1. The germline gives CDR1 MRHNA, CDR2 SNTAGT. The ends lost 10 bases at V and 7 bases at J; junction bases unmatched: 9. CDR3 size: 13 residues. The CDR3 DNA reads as TGTGCCACCCCACCTGGACAGGACGGGGAGCTGTTTTTT. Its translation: CATPPGQDGELFF.

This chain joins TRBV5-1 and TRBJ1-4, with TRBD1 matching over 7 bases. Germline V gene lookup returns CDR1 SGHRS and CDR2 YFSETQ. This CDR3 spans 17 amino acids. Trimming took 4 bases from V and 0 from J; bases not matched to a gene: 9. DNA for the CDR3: TGCGCCAGCAGCCTGGGTGGCGGGACAGCAACTAATGAAAAACTGTTTTTT. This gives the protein CASSLGGGTATNEKLFF.

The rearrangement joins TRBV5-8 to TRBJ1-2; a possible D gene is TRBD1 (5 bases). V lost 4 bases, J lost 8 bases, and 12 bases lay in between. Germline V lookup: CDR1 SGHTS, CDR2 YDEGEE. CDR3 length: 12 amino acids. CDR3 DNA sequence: TGTGCCAGCAGCCGGTTAAAGGGGGGCTACACCTTC. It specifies CASSRLKGGYTF.

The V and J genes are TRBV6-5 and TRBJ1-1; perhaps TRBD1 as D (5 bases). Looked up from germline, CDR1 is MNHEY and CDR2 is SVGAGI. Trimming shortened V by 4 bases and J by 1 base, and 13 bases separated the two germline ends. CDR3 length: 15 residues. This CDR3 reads CASSWGYQGNTEAFF. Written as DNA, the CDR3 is TGTGCCAGCAGTTGGGGCTATCAGGGGAACACTGAAGCTTTCTTT.

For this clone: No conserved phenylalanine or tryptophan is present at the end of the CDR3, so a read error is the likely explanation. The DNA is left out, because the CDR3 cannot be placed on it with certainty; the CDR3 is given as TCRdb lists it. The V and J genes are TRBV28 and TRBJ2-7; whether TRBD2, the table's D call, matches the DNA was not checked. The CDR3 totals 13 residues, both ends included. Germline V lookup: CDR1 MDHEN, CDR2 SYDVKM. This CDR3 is CASSPLGLAGVPS.

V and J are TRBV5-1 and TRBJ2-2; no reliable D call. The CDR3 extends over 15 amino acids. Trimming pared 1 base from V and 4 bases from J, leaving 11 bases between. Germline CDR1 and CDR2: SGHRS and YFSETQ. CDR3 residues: CASSLQVLGTGELFF. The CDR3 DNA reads TGCGCCAGCAGCTTGCAGGTTCTGGGCACCGGGGAGCTGTTTTTT.

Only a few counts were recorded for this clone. The CDR3 loop reads CASSSLAGVGAEQYF. CDR3 DNA sequence: TGTGCCAGCAGTTCCCTTGCGGGAGTTGGGGCGGAGCAGTACTTC. The V gene is TRBV6-5, the J gene TRBJ2-7, with 7 bases aligning to TRBD2. Unmatched junction bases numbered 13, after V lost 4 bases and J lost 7 bases. The length of the CDR3 is 15 residues. Per germline, CDR1 MNHEY and CDR2 SVGAGI.

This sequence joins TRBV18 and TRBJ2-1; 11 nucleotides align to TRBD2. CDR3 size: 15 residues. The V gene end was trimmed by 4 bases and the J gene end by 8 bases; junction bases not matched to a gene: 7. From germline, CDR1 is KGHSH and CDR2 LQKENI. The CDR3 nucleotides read TGTGCCAGCTCACTACTAGCGGGAGCGTTCGATGAGCAGTTCTTC. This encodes CASSLLAGAFDEQFF.

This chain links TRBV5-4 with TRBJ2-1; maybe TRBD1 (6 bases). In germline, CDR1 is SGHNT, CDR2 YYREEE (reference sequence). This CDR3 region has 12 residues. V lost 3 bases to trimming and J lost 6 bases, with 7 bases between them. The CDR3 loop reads CASSSQGNEQFF. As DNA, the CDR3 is TGTGCCAGCAGCTCACAGGGCAATGAGCAGTTCTTC.

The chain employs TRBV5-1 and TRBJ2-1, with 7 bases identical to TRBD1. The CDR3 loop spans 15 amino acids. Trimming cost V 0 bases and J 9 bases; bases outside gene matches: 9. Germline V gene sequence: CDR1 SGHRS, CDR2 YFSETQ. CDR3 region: CASSLGTGALGEQFF. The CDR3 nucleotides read TGCGCCAGCAGCTTGGGGACAGGTGCGTTGGGTGAGCAGTTCTTC.

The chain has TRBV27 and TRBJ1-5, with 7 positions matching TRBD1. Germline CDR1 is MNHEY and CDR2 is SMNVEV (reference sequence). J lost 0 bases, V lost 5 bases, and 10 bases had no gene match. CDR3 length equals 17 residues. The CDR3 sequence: CASSRRQGKYSNQPQHF. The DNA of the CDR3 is TGTGCCAGCAGTCGTCGACAGGGAAAGTATAGCAATCAGCCCCAGCATTTT.

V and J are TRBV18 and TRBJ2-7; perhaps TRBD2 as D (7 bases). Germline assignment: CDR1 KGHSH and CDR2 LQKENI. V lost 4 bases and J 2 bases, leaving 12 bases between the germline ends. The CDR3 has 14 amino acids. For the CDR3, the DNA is TGTGCCAGCTCACGGGCGGGGGCCCCCTACGAGCAGTACTTC. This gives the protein CASSRAGAPYEQYF.